This T cell receptor (beta chain) stems from a study of neurological immune-mediated disorders. Study-level information: The roughly 34 patients with multiple sclerosis comprised 31 relapsing-remitting cases and 3 secondary progressive cases. The study's findings and limits: None of the CDR3 amino acid sequences of expanded clones were shared across subjects, and this suggested private repertoires in all groups.

This clonotype showed up many times. Its antigen is not known. With 10-nucleotide random UMIs included, cDNA was synthesized by 5'RACE. Every sequencing run generated in excess of 170 million TCR-beta sequences. These sequences covered 15-18 subjects. MiXCR, applied by TCRdb to the 5' RACE reads, yields one record per CDR3 protein. The sample has about 65,000 distinct CDR3 sequences; roughly 4% are singletons. This CDR3 is built from 15 residues. V was pared by 4 bases and J by 6 bases, with 21 bases between. CDR1 and CDR2 from the germline V gene are SQVTM and ANQGSEA. The receptor was derived from a man in his forties or fifties with multiple sclerosis. Sequencing was performed on PBMCs. The chain joins TRBV29-1 to TRBJ1-1, with D tentatively TRBD1 (5 bases). The CDR3 DNA reads TGCAGCGTTGTACAGGACCCAATAATCTGGGCTGAAGCTTTCTTT. Its translation: CSVVQDPIIWAEAFF.